The clone carrying this TCR beta chain was detected once. What it binds is unknown. Measured with immunoSEQ multiplex PCR; TCRdb has only the in-frame clones, and not every one. This table holds some 110,000 clones, roughly 92% found once. The data stem from a study of T cell responses to AZD1222 COVID-19 vaccine. Trimming took 6 bases from V and 4 from J, leaving 6 bases between them. This CDR3 contains 11 residues. Whole-study findings and limits: Mostly white British, mostly female donors; authors suggested clonal diversity may be underestimated. Researchers report vaccine-associated CD4 TCRs spanning spike, with dominance at 160-218 and 743-854.

This specimen consisted of peripheral blood, obtained on day 0 of AZD1222 vaccination. The sequence derives from an adult in good health. The chain couples TRBV12-3 or TRBV12-4 to TRBJ1-1; D unclear. The CDR3 DNA reads as TGTGCCAGCAGCCCCCGCACTGAAGCTTTCTTT. The encoded protein is CASSPRTEAFF.